Listed below are T cell receptor beta chains from one sample, sequenced in a study of cytomegalovirus exposure and HLA in healthy donors. The assay was immunoSEQ multiplex PCR, and TCRdb's table has in-frame clones only and misses some. The sample has some 170,000 clones, roughly 9.4% seen once; the top ten hold roughly 1.3%. Sequenced material: PBMCs. These receptors originate from a woman aged 30 to 39 in good health and CMV-seropositive. Each CDR3 is given with its conserved first and last residue. Each record gives: V gene, clone size, J gene, D gene, CDR3 DNA, CDR3 protein. D genes are given only for firm matches. Size is stated for part of the rows, as once, few or many counts, or as a class when the clone is expanded.

V gene: TRBV6-5
clone size: few
J gene: TRBJ2-7
D gene: TRBD2
CDR3 DNA: TGTGCCAGTACCATAGGATCCCTCGGGACTAAGCAGTACTTC
CDR3 protein: CASTIGSLGTKQYF

V gene: TRBV2
clone size: .
J gene: TRBJ2-2
D gene: TRBD1
CDR3 DNA: TGTGCCAGCAGGGACGGAAGACAGGGGCCCACCGGGGAGCTGTTTTTT
CDR3 protein: CASRDGRQGPTGELFF

V gene: TRBV2
clone size: .
J gene: TRBJ2-5
D gene: TRBD2
CDR3 DNA: TGTGCCAGCAGTGAAGTGACTAGCGGGAGTAGAGAGACCCAGTACTTC
CDR3 protein: CASSEVTSGSRETQYF

V gene: TRBV12-5
clone size: few
J gene: TRBJ2-1
D gene: TRBD2
CDR3 DNA: TGTGCTAGTGGTTTGGGGCCGGCGCGGGAGGCCGTAAGGTCCTACAATGAGCAGTTCTTC
CDR3 protein: CASGLGPAREAVRSYNEQFF

V gene: TRBV7-8
clone size: few
J gene: TRBJ2-7
D gene: .
CDR3 DNA: TGTGCCAGCAGCCCGTGGAGGTCCTACGAGCAGTACTTC
CDR3 protein: CASSPWRSYEQYF

V gene: TRBV10-2
clone size: .
J gene: TRBJ2-5
D gene: .
CDR3 DNA: TGCGCCAGCAGTGCGACTCAAGGGGTGGTAGAGACCCAGTACTTC
CDR3 protein: CASSATQGVVETQYF

V gene: TRBV7-9
clone size: .
J gene: TRBJ2-5
D gene: .
CDR3 DNA: TGTGCCAGCAGCTTAGCGGTAGGGGCCGAAGAGACCCAGTACTTC
CDR3 protein: CASSLAVGAEETQYF

V gene: TRBV7-9
clone size: few
J gene: TRBJ2-1
D gene: .
CDR3 DNA: TGTGCCAGCAGCTCGGACAGTTACAATGAGCAGTTCTTC
CDR3 protein: CASSSDSYNEQFF

V gene: TRBV4-2
clone size: .
J gene: TRBJ2-7
D gene: TRBD1
CDR3 DNA: TGTGCCAGCAGCCAAGTTTGGGACAGGGGCTACGAGCAGTACTTC
CDR3 protein: CASSQVWDRGYEQYF

V gene: TRBV6-5
clone size: .
J gene: TRBJ2-7
D gene: TRBD2
CDR3 DNA: TGTGCCAGCAGTGCCGGGACTAGCGTCTACGAGCAGTACTTC
CDR3 protein: CASSAGTSVYEQYF

V gene: TRBV4-1
clone size: few
J gene: TRBJ2-2
D gene: .
CDR3 DNA: TGCGCCAGCAGCCCCTCTGCGGTTGCGAACACCGGGGAGCTGTTTTTT
CDR3 protein: CASSPSAVANTGELFF

V gene: TRBV6-5
clone size: .
J gene: TRBJ2-7
D gene: .
CDR3 DNA: TGTGCCAGCAGACACAGGTACAGTTCCTACGAGCAGTACTTC
CDR3 protein: CASRHRYSSYEQYF

V gene: TRBV9
clone size: few
J gene: TRBJ1-1
D gene: .
CDR3 DNA: TGTGCCAGCAGCGTAGTCCCAGGGTGGCAGGGCCACTTGTTCACTGAAGCTTTCTTT
CDR3 protein: CASSVVPGWQGHLFTEAFF

V gene: TRBV15
clone size: few
J gene: TRBJ1-1
D gene: TRBD1
CDR3 DNA: TGTGCCACCAGTACCAGGACAGGGAGGACTGAAGCTTTCTTT
CDR3 protein: CATSTRTGRTEAFF

V gene: TRBV7-3
clone size: few
J gene: TRBJ1-2
D gene: .
CDR3 DNA: TGTGCCAGCAGCTTAACGCGGTCTACTAACTATGGCTACACCTTC
CDR3 protein: CASSLTRSTNYGYTF

V gene: TRBV5-1
clone size: few
J gene: TRBJ1-1
D gene: .
CDR3 DNA: TGCGCCAGCAGGTCCCGGGGTCCCATCTCCAAGAACACTGAAGCTTTCTTT
CDR3 protein: CASRSRGPISKNTEAFF

V gene: TRBV18
clone size: .
J gene: TRBJ1-5
D gene: .
CDR3 DNA: TGTGCCACCTCACCGGGGCAAGGGCAGCCCCAGCATTTT
CDR3 protein: CATSPGQGQPQHF

V gene: TRBV6-1
clone size: .
J gene: TRBJ1-3
D gene: TRBD1
CDR3 DNA: TGTGCCAGCAGGGAAGGACAGGGATATTTCTCTGGAAACACCATATATTTT
CDR3 protein: CASREGQGYFSGNTIYF

V gene: TRBV5-1
clone size: .
J gene: TRBJ2-7
D gene: .
CDR3 DNA: TGCGCCAGCAGCCCGGACTTGGGAGGCTCCTACGAGCAGTACTTC
CDR3 protein: CASSPDLGGSYEQYF

V gene: TRBV6-5
clone size: few
J gene: TRBJ1-2
D gene: .
CDR3 DNA: TGTGCCAGCAGCCCCGGACAGCACTATGGCTACACCTTC
CDR3 protein: CASSPGQHYGYTF

V gene: TRBV5-1
clone size: few
J gene: TRBJ2-1
D gene: .
CDR3 DNA: TGCGCCAGCAGCTTGGACTCAAATGAGCAGTTCTTC
CDR3 protein: CASSLDSNEQFF

V gene: TRBV6-5
clone size: .
J gene: TRBJ2-7
D gene: .
CDR3 DNA: TGTGCCAGCAGTTACTCGAGCTACGAGCAGTACTTC
CDR3 protein: CASSYSSYEQYF